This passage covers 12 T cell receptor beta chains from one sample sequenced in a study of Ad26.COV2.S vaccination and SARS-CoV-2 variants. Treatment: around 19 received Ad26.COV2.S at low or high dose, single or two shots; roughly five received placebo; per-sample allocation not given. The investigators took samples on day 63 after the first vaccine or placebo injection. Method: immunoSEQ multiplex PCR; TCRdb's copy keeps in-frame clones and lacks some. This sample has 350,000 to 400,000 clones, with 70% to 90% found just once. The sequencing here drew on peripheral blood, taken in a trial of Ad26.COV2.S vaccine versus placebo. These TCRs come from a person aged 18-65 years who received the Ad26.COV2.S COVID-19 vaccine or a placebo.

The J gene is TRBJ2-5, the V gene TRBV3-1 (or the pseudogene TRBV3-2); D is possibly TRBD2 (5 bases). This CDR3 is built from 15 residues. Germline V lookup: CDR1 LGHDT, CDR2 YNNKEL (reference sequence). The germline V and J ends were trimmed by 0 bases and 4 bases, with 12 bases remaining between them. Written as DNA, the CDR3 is TGTGCCAGCAGCCAAGATTCCAGCGGAGGAGAGACCCAGTACTTC. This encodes CASSQDSSGGETQYF.

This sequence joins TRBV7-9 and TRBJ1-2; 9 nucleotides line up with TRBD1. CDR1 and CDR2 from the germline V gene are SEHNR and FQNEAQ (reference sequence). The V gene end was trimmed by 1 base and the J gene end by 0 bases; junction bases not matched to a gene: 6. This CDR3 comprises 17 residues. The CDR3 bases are TGTGCCAGCAGCTTAGTCGACAGGGGGAACACTAACTATGGCTACACCTTC. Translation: CASSLVDRGNTNYGYTF. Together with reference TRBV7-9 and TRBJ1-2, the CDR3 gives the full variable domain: DTGVSQNPRHKITKRGQNVTFRCDPISEHNRLYWYRQTLGQGPEFLTYFQNEAQLEKSRLLSDRFSAERPKGSFSTLEIQRTEQGDSAMYLCASSLVDRGNTNYGYTFGSGTRLTVV.

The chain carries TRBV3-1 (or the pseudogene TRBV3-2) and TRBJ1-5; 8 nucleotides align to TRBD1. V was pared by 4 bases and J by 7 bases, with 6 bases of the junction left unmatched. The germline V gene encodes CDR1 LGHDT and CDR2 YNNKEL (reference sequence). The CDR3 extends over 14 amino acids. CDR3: CASSLRQGNQPQHF. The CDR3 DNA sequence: TGTGCCAGCAGCCTAAGACAGGGGAACCAGCCCCAGCATTTT.

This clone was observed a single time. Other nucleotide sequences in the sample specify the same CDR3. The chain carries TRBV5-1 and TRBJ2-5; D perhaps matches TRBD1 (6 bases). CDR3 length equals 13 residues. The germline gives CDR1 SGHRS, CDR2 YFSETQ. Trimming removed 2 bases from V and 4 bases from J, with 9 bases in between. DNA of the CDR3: TGCGCCAGCAGCTTAGTAGGGGGAGAGACCCAGTACTTC. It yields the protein CASSLVGGETQYF.

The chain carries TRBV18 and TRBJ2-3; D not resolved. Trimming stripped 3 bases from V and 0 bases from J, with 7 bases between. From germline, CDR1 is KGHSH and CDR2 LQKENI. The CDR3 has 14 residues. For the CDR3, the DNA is TGTGCCAGCTCACCTAGGTACAGCACAGATACGCAGTATTTT. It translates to CASSPRYSTDTQYF.

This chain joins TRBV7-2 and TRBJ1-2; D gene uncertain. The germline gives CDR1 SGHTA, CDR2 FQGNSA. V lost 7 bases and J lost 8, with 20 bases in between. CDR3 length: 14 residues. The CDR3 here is CASTFLDGLMGYTF. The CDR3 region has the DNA TGTGCCAGCACCTTCCTCGACGGACTTATGGGCTACACCTTC.

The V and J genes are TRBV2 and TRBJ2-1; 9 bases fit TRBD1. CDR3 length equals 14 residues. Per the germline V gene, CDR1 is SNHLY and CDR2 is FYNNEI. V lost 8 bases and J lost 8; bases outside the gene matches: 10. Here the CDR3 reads CASVRGQGYDEQFF. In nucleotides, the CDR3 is TGTGCCAGCGTGAGGGGACAGGGATACGATGAGCAGTTCTTC.

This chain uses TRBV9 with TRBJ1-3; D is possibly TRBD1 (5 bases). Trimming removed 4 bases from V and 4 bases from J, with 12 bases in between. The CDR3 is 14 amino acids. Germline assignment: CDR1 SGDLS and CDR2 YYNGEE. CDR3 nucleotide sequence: TGTGCCAGCAGCCCGGAGGGGTGGGGAAACACCATATATTTT. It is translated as CASSPEGWGNTIYF.

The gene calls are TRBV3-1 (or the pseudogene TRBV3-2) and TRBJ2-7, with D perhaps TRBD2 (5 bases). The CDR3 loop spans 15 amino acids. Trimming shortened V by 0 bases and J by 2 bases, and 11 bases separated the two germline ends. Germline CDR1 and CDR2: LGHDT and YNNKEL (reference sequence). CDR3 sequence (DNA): TGTGCCAGCAGCCAAGAGGGTGGAGGTACCTACGAGCAGTACTTC. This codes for CASSQEGGGTYEQYF.

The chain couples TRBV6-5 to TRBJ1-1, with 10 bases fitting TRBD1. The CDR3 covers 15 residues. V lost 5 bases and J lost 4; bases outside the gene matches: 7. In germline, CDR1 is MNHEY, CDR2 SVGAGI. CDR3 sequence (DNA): TGTGCCAGCAGTCGACAGGGGGCGATGGGCACTGAAGCTTTCTTT. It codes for CASSRQGAMGTEAFF.

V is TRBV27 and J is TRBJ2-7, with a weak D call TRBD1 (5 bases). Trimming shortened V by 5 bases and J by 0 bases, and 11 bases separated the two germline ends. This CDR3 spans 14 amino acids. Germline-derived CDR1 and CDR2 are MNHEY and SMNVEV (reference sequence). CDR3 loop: CASSTDRSSYEQYF. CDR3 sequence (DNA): TGTGCCAGCAGTACCGACAGAAGCTCCTACGAGCAGTACTTC.

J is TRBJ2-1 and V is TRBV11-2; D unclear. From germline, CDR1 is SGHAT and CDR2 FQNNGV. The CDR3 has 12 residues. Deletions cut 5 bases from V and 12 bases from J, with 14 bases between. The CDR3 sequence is CASSPLAVGQFF. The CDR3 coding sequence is TGTGCCAGCAGCCCACTCGCAGTGGGGCAGTTCTTC.